Listed below are T cell receptor beta chains from one sample, sequenced in a study of shared T cell receptors in the human thymus. This table comes from immunoSEQ multiplex PCR, and its TCRdb copy is limited to in-frame clones, with some not included. Of roughly 700,000 clones listed, more than 75% are singletons. The sample was also reused in another study, on human thymus T cells.

The sample comprised thymocytes. These receptors were taken from a boy in the first two years of life with a congenital heart defect. Each CDR3 is given with its conserved first and last residue. A D gene is named only where the DNA matches it firmly.

J: TRBJ2-5; V: TRBV5-1; D: TRBD2; CDR3: CASSSGHRTSGLQETQYF
J: TRBJ2-1; V: TRBV7-9; D: TRBD2; CDR3: CASSLEGLATYNEQFF
J: TRBJ2-7; V: TRBV11-2; D: .; CDR3: CASSLIRGTDHEQYF
J: TRBJ2-3; V: TRBV12-2; D: .; CDR3: CASRPCPGTSGRITDTQYF
J: TRBJ2-3; V: TRBV4-1; D: TRBD2; CDR3: CASSRGSGRASLRDTQYF
J: TRBJ2-3; V: TRBV15; D: TRBD1; CDR3: CATSAQGAPCTDTQYF
J: TRBJ1-4; V: TRBV5-1; D: .; CDR3: CASSLQGGGNEKLFF
J: TRBJ2-2; V: TRBV19; D: .; CDR3: CASSKQGISNTGELFF
J: TRBJ2-7; V: TRBV2; D: TRBD2; CDR3: CASAGSRRTLLANTSYEQYF
J: TRBJ2-1; V: TRBV11-3; D: TRBD2; CDR3: CASSLDSVAGPTYNEQFF